This TCR beta chain was observed in a study of Graves' ophthalmopathy and Graves' hyperthyroidism. Study as a whole: No treatment had been given when peripheral blood was collected at initial diagnosis. Whole-study results and caveats: Blood shared most expanded thyroid clonotypes above 0.001 frequency. Prediction of ophthalmopathy progression reached roughly 70% sensitivity and around 72% specificity.

This CDR3 comprises 17 residues. V was pared by 6 bases and J by 4 bases, with 14 bases of the junction left unmatched. The germline CDR1 and CDR2 sequences are SNHLY and FYNNEI. The sequenced template was RNA, covering the TCR beta CDR3 region. An initial RT-PCR round employing HTBI primers preceded a second-round multiplex PCR. In TCRdb, the multiplex PCR reads were re-called with MiXCR into one record per CDR3 protein. The sample includes about 660,000 distinct CDR3 sequences, over 40% of them seen just once. A volume of around 10 ml of fresh peripheral blood supplied the PBMCs. The table lists this clonotype with many counts. Antigen specificity is unknown.

The chain is built from TRBV2 and TRBJ2-5, with 10 bases lining up with TRBD2. The receptor's source is an adult man with Graves' ophthalmopathy. Sequenced input: peripheral blood. CDR3 protein: CASRRGLAVYSGETQYF. DNA for the CDR3: TGTGCCAGCAGGAGAGGACTAGCGGTCTACTCCGGAGAGACCCAGTACTTC.